This T cell receptor (beta chain) derives from a study of T-cell reconstitution after alpha-beta-depleted transplantation in children. This CDR3 is built from 18 residues. V was clipped by 2 bases and J by 2 bases; unmatched bases: 15. Germline V gene sequence: CDR1 SGHRS, CDR2 YFSETQ. The library targeted TCRbeta and was prepared with unique molecular identifiers. Via MiXCR, TCRdb re-called the PCR reads, giving one row per CDR3 protein. The sample records about 340,000 distinct CDR3 sequences, 13% being singletons. J is TRBJ1-2 and V is TRBV5-1, with TRBD1 identical over 7 bases. This clonotype originated in a human donor who donated a stem cell graft to a child with Fanconi anemia. Source: PBMCs, taken from the stem cell graft. CDR3 bases: TGCGCCAGCAGCTTTCAGGGGGAACATCGAGGAGACAACTATGGCTACACCTTC. This codes for CASSFQGEHRGDNYGYTF.